The rows below give T cell receptor beta chains drawn from one sample of a study of monozygotic twins with cystic fibrosis. Repertoires were generated with immunoSEQ multiplex PCR, while TCRdb's copy carries only in-frame clones and drops some. The table includes around 20,000 clones, approximately 87% detected once. The sample consisted of blood. The receptors come from a woman in her twenties or thirties with cystic fibrosis. CDR3s include the opening cysteine and the closing phenylalanine or tryptophan. A D gene is named only where the DNA matches it firmly.

D gene | V gene | CDR3 protein
. | TRBV4-1 | CASSQPREAYGYTF
. | TRBV6-6 | CASSYSRVYTEAFF
. | TRBV19 | CASSIERFYSNQPQHF
. | TRBV14 | CASSPRNGAGNTIYF
. | TRBV6-5 | CASSAGTSYGYTF
. | TRBV18 | CASSPQSGGTEAFF
TRBD2 | TRBV5-1 | CASSGIAGARGEQYF
. | TRBV5-1 | CASSWGQGTYEQYF
. | TRBV7-2 | CASSFSEGDEQYF
. | TRBV19 | CASTPSGSYYNEQFF
. | TRBV25-1 | CASSEWNTEAFF
. | TRBV7-6 | CASSLGRGEPYNEQFF
. | TRBV7-2 | CASSFPYSGANVLTF
. | TRBV7-9 | CASSLGAPPLQGNTGELFF
. | TRBV28 | CASSKGGPLGELFF
TRBD2 | TRBV9 | CASSVWSSGVNTGELFF
. | TRBV30 | CAWSVDRSFYEQYF
. | TRBV5-1 | CASTSPGGVNTGELFF
. | TRBV18 | CASSPPIGTDTIYF
TRBD1 | TRBV6-1 | CASSKTGVTDTQYF
TRBD1 | TRBV7-9 | CASSPDLGGQNLYEQYF
. | TRBV19 | CASSPRVYGYTF
. | TRBV28 | CASSAYMGYTF
TRBD1 | TRBV13 | CASSSDRAFPEAFF
. | TRBV5-8 | CASTLPQREQYF
. | TRBV14 | CASSQDLRDNEQFF
. | TRBV7-2 | CASSLLGTDTQYF
. | TRBV4-1 | CASSPGRHSNYGYTF
TRBD2 | TRBV4-1 | CASSHQTSGTPYEQYF
. | TRBV19 | CASSIGLAGTIQYF
TRBD1 | TRBV10-3 | CAIRTVLQGTNTGELFF
TRBD2 | TRBV10-3 | CATSVAGSNTDTQYF
. | TRBV19 | CASSIQGQVVSGTEAFF
. | TRBV4-1 | CASSQEEGGPYEQYF
. | TRBV18 | CASSPRSPQYGYTF
. | TRBV6-5 | CASSYGGPSYEQYF
. | TRBV2 | CASSEWQLMNTEAFF
. | TRBV5-1 | CASSLEGEQYF
. | TRBV5-1 | CASRRVGAYEQYF
. | TRBV7-8 | CASSLGWTDYGYTF
. | TRBV5-1 | CASSLPGRGTEAFF
TRBD1 | TRBV5-6 | CASSLRQGANQPQHF
. | TRBV7-2 | CASSLTGFHEQYF
TRBD1 | TRBV15 | CATSGRGWDRTTYGYTF
TRBD2 | TRBV9 | CASTRTSGGVSTDTQYF
. | TRBV5-1 | CASSLRSAGGTEAFF
TRBD1 | TRBV28 | CASSSAGGGGYTF
. | TRBV4-1 | CASSRSLSRSNQPQHF
TRBD1 | TRBV5-1 | CASSRTGVNEAFF
. | TRBV11-2 | CASSPGRPNYGYTF